These 21 T cell receptor beta chains were sequenced from one sample in a study of blood T cell repertoires in COVID-19 (dated by TCRdb to the early 2020s). Library preparation used the immunoSEQ multiplex PCR assay. TCRdb carries this immuneACCESS record with in-frame sequences only. Its versions omit some clonotypes, under half of them owing to an unresolved V gene in the studies checked, with the rest unexplained. The table for this sample lists 70,000 to 90,000 clones; roughly three quarters of them were counted only once. The top ten constitute 24% of the sample. Material: peripheral blood. Every receptor here comes from a human donor in a cohort sampled during active COVID-19.

The gene calls are TRBV6-5 and TRBJ1-5; TRBD1 matches at 7 bases. After removal of 8 bases from V and 7 bases from J, the junction contained 8 bases not matched to a gene. The CDR3 covers 13 residues. The germline gives CDR1 MNHEY, CDR2 SVGAGI. CDR3 amino acids: CASVGQVRQPQHF. The CDR3 nucleotides are TGTGCCAGCGTAGGACAGGTTCGACAGCCCCAGCATTTT.

This clone was picked up a small number of times. The chain uses TRBV7-9 and TRBJ2-1, with 9 bases aligning to TRBD2. The V gene's germline CDR1 is SEHNR and CDR2 FQNEAQ (reference sequence). CDR3 length: 15 residues. Unmatched junction bases numbered 8, after V lost 3 bases and J lost 8 bases. As DNA, the CDR3 is TGTGCCAGCAGCTTGTCGGGGCTAGCGGGATATGAGCAGTTCTTC. Its protein is CASSLSGLAGYEQFF.

The chain carries TRBV29-1 and TRBJ2-1; the match to TRBD1 covers 8 bases. There are 13 residues in the CDR3. Germline CDR1 and CDR2: SQVTM and ANQGSEA. V lost 4 bases, J lost 8 bases, and 7 bases stayed unmatched. This CDR3 is CSVVRDRGDEQFF. The CDR3 region has the DNA TGCAGCGTTGTTCGCGACAGGGGAGATGAGCAGTTCTTC.

This chain uses TRBV28 with TRBJ2-7; maybe TRBD1 (6 bases). Germline V gene lookup returns CDR1 MDHEN and CDR2 SYDVKM. Trimming cost V 3 bases and J 8 bases, with 17 bases left between them. The CDR3 runs to 14 residues. The CDR3 coding sequence is TGTGCCAGCAGTTTGTCGCTACAGGGACCCCAGCAGTACTTC. Its protein is CASSLSLQGPQQYF.

The chain is built from TRBV6-4 and TRBJ1-6; no definite D call. The V end lost 6 bases, the J end lost 7 bases, and 13 bases lay between the germline ends. This CDR3 region has 14 residues. Germline CDR1 reads MRHNA; CDR2 reads SNTAGT. CDR3 DNA sequence: TGTGCCAGCAGCTTTACGGTTTTGAATTCACCCCTCCACTTT. This sequence encodes CASSFTVLNSPLHF.

This clone occurred once. The chain couples TRBV9 to TRBJ2-2, with D perhaps TRBD2 (5 bases). Looked up from germline, CDR1 is SGDLS and CDR2 is YYNGEE. The V gene lost 3 bases and the J gene lost 5 bases, with 11 bases spanning the gap. CDR3 size: 14 residues. DNA of the CDR3: TGTGCCAGCAGCGCTCTAACGGGAACCGGGGAGCTGTTTTTT. Amino acids: CASSALTGTGELFF. Using reference TRBV9 and TRBJ2-2 for the parts outside the CDR3, the full variable domain is DSGVTQTPKHLITATGQRVTLRCSPRSGDLSVYWYQQSLDQGLQFLIQYYNGEERAKGNILERFSAQQFPDLHSELNLSSLELGDSALYFCASSALTGTGELFFGEGSRLTVL.

The chain has TRBV18 and TRBJ1-4; TRBD1 aligns across 9 bases. This CDR3 is 16 amino acids long. Germline CDR1 KGHSH, CDR2 LQKENI. The V gene end was trimmed by 4 bases and the J gene end by 8 bases; junction bases not matched to a gene: 11. The CDR3 is CASSQTGQGIGEKLFF. The CDR3 DNA reads TGTGCCAGCTCACAAACGGGACAGGGCATTGGGGAAAAACTGTTTTTT.

The V and J genes are TRBV5-8 and TRBJ1-1, with 7 bases lining up with TRBD1. This CDR3 comprises 17 residues. Germline V gene lookup returns CDR1 SGHTS and CDR2 YDEGEE. V lost 5 bases and J lost 1; bases outside the gene matches: 14. CDR3 loop: CASRKQGLGHPNTEAFF. CDR3 coding DNA: TGTGCCAGCAGGAAACAGGGGTTGGGCCACCCGAACACTGAAGCTTTCTTT.

This clone is a singleton in its sample. V usage is TRBV12-3 or TRBV12-4 and J usage is TRBJ2-5; D gene uncertain. This CDR3 spans 12 amino acids. CDR3 nucleotides: TGTGCGGTTGGCTTGGCTCAAGAGACCCAGTACTTC. This codes for CAVGLAQETQYF.

The rearrangement uses TRBV12-5 and TRBJ2-4; TRBD2 is a possible D gene (5 bases). The CDR3 is made up of 15 amino acids. Deletions cut 4 bases from V and 9 bases from J, with 19 bases between. The germline CDR1 and CDR2 sequences are LGHNT and FRNRAP. The CDR3 DNA reads TGTGCTAGTGGTTGGTCGCGAGGGCCCGTAAGCATTCAGTACTTC. Translating gives CASGWSRGPVSIQYF.

The chain is built from TRBV5-1 and TRBJ2-7; D is perhaps TRBD1 (5 bases). CDR1 and CDR2 from the germline V gene are SGHRS and YFSETQ. This CDR3 is built from 14 residues. Trimming removed 4 bases at V and 2 bases at J, with 13 bases between. CDR3 protein: CASSLGHTAYEQYF. The CDR3 nucleotides read TGCGCCAGCAGCCTCGGACACACCGCCTACGAGCAGTACTTC.

The rearrangement links TRBV7-2 to TRBJ1-1; the match to TRBD1 covers 12 bases. The germline CDR1 and CDR2 sequences are SGHTA and FQGNSA. V was pared by 5 bases and J by 4 bases, with 8 bases of the junction left unmatched. This CDR3 has 16 amino acids. The CDR3 region has the DNA TGTGCCAGCAGCGGGACAGGGGGCGTGAGGAGCACTGAAGCTTTCTTT. Its protein product is CASSGTGGVRSTEAFF.

The rearrangement uses TRBV12-3 or TRBV12-4 and TRBJ2-7, with 7 nucleotides matching TRBD2. This CDR3 is 12 amino acids long. With 8 bases clipped from V and 3 bases from J, the junction kept 4 bases outside the gene matches. CDR3 sequence (DNA): TGTGCCAGCCGGGGGGTCGGCTACGAGCAGTACTTC. Encoded protein: CASRGVGYEQYF.

The J gene is TRBJ2-5, the V gene TRBV6-5; no firm D call. V was pared by 0 bases and J by 7 bases, with 12 bases between. Germline V gene data show CDR1 as MNHEY and CDR2 as SVGAGI. The CDR3 has 14 residues. The CDR3 DNA reads TGTGCCAGCAGTTACTCGAGGTGGATCGCGACCCAGTACTTC. Protein sequence: CASSYSRWIATQYF.

The chain has TRBV7-9 and TRBJ2-1; tentative D call: TRBD1 (6 bases). V was shortened by 5 bases and J by 3 bases, with 11 bases between the two germline ends. The CDR3 extends over 14 amino acids. Germline V CDR1 and CDR2: SEHNR, FQNEAQ (reference sequence). DNA of the CDR3: TGTGCCAGCAGCCAGGCGACAGGCTACAATGAGCAGTTCTTC. It yields the protein CASSQATGYNEQFF.

The chain employs TRBV4-3 and TRBJ2-3; the D gene is possibly TRBD2 (7 bases). The CDR3 consists of 17 residues. The germline V and J ends were trimmed by 1 base and 7 bases, with 21 bases remaining between them. CDR1 LGHNA and CDR2 YSLEER come from the germline V gene. CDR3: CASSQALGRGSVYTQYF. The CDR3 DNA reads TGCGCCAGCAGCCAAGCCCTAGGGAGGGGGTCGGTGTATACGCAGTATTTT.

The rearrangement links TRBV7-2 to TRBJ1-1, with 8 positions matching TRBD1. Germline CDR1 reads SGHTA; CDR2 reads FQGNSA. V dropped 5 bases and J dropped 5; count of bases not matched to a gene: 7. The CDR3 consists of 14 residues. The CDR3 DNA reads as TGTGCCAGCAGCCCCGACAGGGGCCGGACTGAAGCTTTCTTT. Its protein is CASSPDRGRTEAFF.

This sequence joins TRBV2 and TRBJ2-2; D not certain. The CDR3 is 13 amino acids. The V end was cut by 4 bases, the J end by 6 bases, with 9 bases between. Germline lookup yields CDR1 SNHLY and CDR2 FYNNEI. CDR3 in DNA: TGTGCCAGCAGTGGCCAACCGGCCGGGGAGCTGTTTTTT. It encodes CASSGQPAGELFF.

This clone was recorded only once. The V and J genes are TRBV6-5 and TRBJ2-2, with TRBD2 matching over 7 bases. Per the germline V gene, CDR1 is MNHEY and CDR2 is SVGAGI. The CDR3 totals 15 residues. Trimming removed 6 bases from V and 4 bases from J; junction bases left unmatched: 8. Here the CDR3 reads CASRPPSGTTGELFF. The CDR3, as DNA: TGTGCCAGCAGACCCCCCAGCGGGACCACCGGGGAGCTGTTTTTT.

The V and J genes are TRBV7-8 and TRBJ2-7; TRBD2 matches at 12 bases. Germline loops: CDR1 SGHVS, CDR2 FQNEAQ. The CDR3 is 16 residues long. V trimming: 5 bases; J trimming: 1 base; junction bases outside the gene matches: 6. The CDR3 reads CASSRRTSGESYEQYF. The CDR3 bases are TGTGCCAGCAGCCGCCGGACTAGCGGGGAGTCCTACGAGCAGTACTTC.

V usage is TRBV13 and J usage is TRBJ1-1; D is ambiguous. The CDR3 length is 13 residues. Germline CDR1 and CDR2: PRHDT and FYEKMQ (reference sequence). Between the trimmed V and J ends, which lost 1 base and 1 base, there was a span of 4 bases. The CDR3 nucleotides are TGTGCCAGCAGCTTAGCCAGGAACACTGAAGCTTTCTTT. Translating it yields CASSLARNTEAFF.